The rows below give T cell receptor beta chains drawn from one sample of a study of blood T cell repertoires in COVID-19. Libraries were prepared by immunoSEQ multiplex PCR; TCRdb keeps only in-frame clonotypes and omits some of them. Among almost 250,000 clones, around 89% were seen once, and the ten largest hold approximately 4.1%. Sequenced sample: PBMCs or T cells enriched from blood (not recorded which). These receptors were obtained from a woman aged 25 to 39 who had recovered from COVID-19. CDR3s leave out the opening cysteine and the closing phenylalanine or tryptophan.

V	length	J	CDR3
TRBV7-8	14	TRBJ2-7	ASSFSSRGLAREQY
TRBV5-1	10	TRBJ2-1	ASREGGDEQF
TRBV4-3	14	TRBJ2-1	ASSQEVAGSYNEQF
TRBV6-5	10	TRBJ2-7	ASSYTGNEQY
TRBV27	10	TRBJ2-1	ASRLAGGEQF
TRBV4-3	14	TRBJ1-2	ASSHRGTGLNYGYT
TRBV9	13	TRBJ2-2	ASSVDGVHTGELF
TRBV2	10	TRBJ1-4	ASSEAGQRLF
TRBV6-1	13	TRBJ1-3	ASTRDRGQRNTIY
TRBV7-8	13	TRBJ1-6	ASSLTGLGNSPLH
TRBV10-2	12	TRBJ2-7	ASSVLLVSYEQY
TRBV5-8	13	TRBJ2-3	ASTRITGGTDTQY
TRBV7-9	12	TRBJ1-1	ASSSSTGNTEAF
TRBV6-6	14	TRBJ2-1	ASSRAGAGVGNEQF
TRBV29-1	11	TRBJ1-2	SVIKGDNYGYT
TRBV11-1	13	TRBJ2-7	ASSPPGLAWGEQY
TRBV6-2/TRBV6-3	13	TRBJ1-4	ASSYLPHGGEKLF
TRBV11-3	12	TRBJ2-1	ASSLGFAGAEQF
TRBV11-2	13	TRBJ2-1	ASALDRGLYNEQF
TRBV7-2	14	TRBJ2-1	ASTPQLAGEWSEQF
TRBV15	13	TRBJ2-7	ATTPGAPQTYEQY
TRBV4-1	12	TRBJ1-2	ASSLRLSSDGYT
TRBV5-6	13	TRBJ1-3	ASSYDSTIGNTIY
TRBV30	11	TRBJ1-2	AWSTTGDGGYT
TRBV28	12	TRBJ2-2	ASSLGSNTGELF
TRBV27	12	TRBJ2-2	ASSSQGYTGELF
TRBV3-1/TRBV3-2	16	TRBJ1-2	ASSPTPGTGGLLHGYT
TRBV6-5	12	TRBJ2-7	ASSHGTGTYEQY
TRBV9	13	TRBJ2-7	ASSGGQGVSYEQY
TRBV7-6	12	TRBJ1-2	ASSPGDINYGYT
TRBV4-3	11	TRBJ2-7	ASSPTRGLEQY
TRBV25-1	14	TRBJ1-1	ASSHIVGQKNTEAF
TRBV30	12	TRBJ1-2	AWSGGEETYSYT
TRBV13	12	TRBJ2-7	ASSLAGEVYEQY
TRBV4-1	13	TRBJ1-5	ASSQEIQGSQPQH